The TCR beta chain described here comes from a study of CD8+ T cells in alopecia areata. Whole-study context: The authors scored treated patients' severity by affected scalp percentage.

Treatment given: oral pan-JAK inhibitor, 5-10 mg twice daily. Cell sorting on a FACSAria was used to separate CD4+ and CD8+ T cells from the PBMCs. RNA, once extracted, was reverse transcribed into cDNA for use as the sequencing template. Sequencing used immunoSEQ multiplex PCR; TCRdb keeps in-frame clones, though not all of them. This sample has about 200,000 clones, with 35% to 45% found just once. This clone was observed a handful of times. Antigen: not known. This CDR3 has 11 residues. V was pared by 3 bases and J by 6 bases, with 8 bases between. Germline V lookup: CDR1 SQVTM, CDR2 ANQGSEA. Study outcomes and limitations: Tofacitinib significantly lowered scalp clonality and expanded CD8+ clones among the top 100. Patients displayed less clarity in TCR sharing than mice, a finding possibly related to HLA.

This material consisted of CD4+ T cells sorted from blood, taken between weeks 30 and 35, from a patient treated with tofacitinib. V and J are TRBV29-1 and TRBJ1-2; the D gene is possibly TRBD1 (6 bases). The source of this sequence is a human donor with alopecia areata. For the CDR3, the DNA is TGCAGCGTTGAGACAGGAGATGGCTACACCTTC. Translated, it gives CSVETGDGYTF.